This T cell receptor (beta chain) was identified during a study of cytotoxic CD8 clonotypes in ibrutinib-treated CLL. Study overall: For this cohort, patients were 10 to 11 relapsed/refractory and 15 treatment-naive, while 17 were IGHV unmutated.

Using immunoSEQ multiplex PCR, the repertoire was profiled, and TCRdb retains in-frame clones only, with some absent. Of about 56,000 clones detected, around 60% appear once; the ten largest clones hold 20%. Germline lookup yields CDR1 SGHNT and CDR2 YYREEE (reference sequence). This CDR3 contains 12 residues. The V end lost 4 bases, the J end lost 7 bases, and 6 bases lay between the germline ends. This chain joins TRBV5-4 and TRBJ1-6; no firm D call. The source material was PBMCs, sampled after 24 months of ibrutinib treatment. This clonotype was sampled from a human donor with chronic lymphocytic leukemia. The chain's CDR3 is CASSPFNSPLHF. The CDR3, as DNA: TGTGCCAGCAGCCCCTTCAATTCACCCCTCCACTTT.